Presented here are 18 T cell receptor beta chains from one specimen sequenced in a study of T cell responses to AZD1222 COVID-19 vaccine. Clones were sequenced by immunoSEQ multiplex PCR, and TCRdb holds only the in-frame ones, with some missing. The sample has under 200,000 clones, approximately 92% seen once. Source: peripheral blood, taken on day 0 of AZD1222 vaccination. These receptors all stem from an adult in good health.

The rearrangement links TRBV12-3 or TRBV12-4 to TRBJ2-3; D unresolved. The CDR3 has 11 residues. The V and J ends lost 7 bases and 6 bases respectively, with 8 bases between them. The chain's CDR3 is CASTPADTQYF. Written as DNA, the CDR3 is TGTGCCAGCACCCCGGCGGATACGCAGTATTTT.

Regarding this clone: Other nucleotide sequences from this sample produce the same CDR3. The genes are TRBV9 and TRBJ2-1; D is uncertain. This CDR3 has 12 residues. Germline CDR1 SGDLS, CDR2 YYNGEE. V lost 0 bases to trimming and J lost 9 bases, with 7 bases between them. The CDR3 DNA sequence: TGTGCCAGCAGCGTAGGGGGTGGTGAGCAGTTCTTC. Translation gives CASSVGGGEQFF.

This clone was observed once. The chain recombines TRBV7-2 with TRBJ1-2, with D uncertain. With 0 bases removed from V and 4 bases from J, the gap between germline ends came to 9 bases. The CDR3 consists of 14 residues. CDR1 SGHTA and CDR2 FQGNSA come from the germline V gene. CDR3 sequence (DNA): TGTGCCAGCAGCTTAGCGGTCGGCCTCTATGGCTACACCTTC. Translation gives CASSLAVGLYGYTF.

This clone has a handful of counts. This sequence joins TRBV11-3 and TRBJ2-5, with D perhaps matching TRBD1 or TRBD2 (6 bases each). Germline CDR1 and CDR2: SGHNT and YENEEA. V lost 5 bases and J 5 bases, leaving 15 bases between the germline ends. The CDR3 is 14 residues long. The CDR3 sequence: CASSPGTGRETQYF. In DNA, the CDR3 is TGTGCCAGCAGCCCTGGTACAGGGAGGGAGACCCAGTACTTC.

The chain joins TRBV10-3 to TRBJ1-3; 9 bases fit TRBD1. CDR3 length equals 14 residues. The trim removed 6 bases at V and 3 bases at J, leaving 3 bases unmatched. The germline CDR1 and CDR2 sequences are ENHRY and SYGVKD. The CDR3 DNA is TGTGCCATCAGACAGGGGGCCGGTGGAAACACCATATATTTT. Protein sequence: CAIRQGAGGNTIYF.

V is TRBV13 and J is TRBJ2-3, with D perhaps TRBD1 or TRBD2 (6 bases each). The germline V gene has CDR1 PRHDT and CDR2 FYEKMQ (reference sequence). CDR3 length: 14 amino acids. V was cut by 9 bases and J by 4 bases, with 17 bases left in between. CDR3 in DNA: TGTGCCAGTGGACGGGGGCTCAGGGCAGATACGCAGTATTTT. Translation gives CASGRGLRADTQYF.

The chain employs TRBV27 and TRBJ2-7, with 7 bases lining up with TRBD1. The germline gives CDR1 MNHEY, CDR2 SMNVEV (reference sequence). The CDR3 has 13 amino acids. J lost 5 bases, V lost 2 bases, and 3 bases had no gene match. The CDR3 is CASSLNRGDEQYF. The CDR3 nucleotides read TGTGCCAGCAGTTTAAACAGGGGAGACGAGCAGTACTTC.

V gene TRBV7-6 combines with J gene TRBJ2-1, with 11 positions matching TRBD2. The germline gives CDR1 SGHVS, CDR2 FNYEAQ. The CDR3 is made up of 17 amino acids. Germline trimming cut 5 bases from V and 1 base from J; bases unmatched to any gene: 7. CDR3 bases: TGTGCCAGCAGCCCTCAGTCTAGCGGGGGGTCCTACAATGAGCAGTTCTTC. It yields the protein CASSPQSSGGSYNEQFF.

The chain combines TRBV5-1 with TRBJ1-4, with D possibly TRBD1 on 5 matching bases. The CDR3 runs to 13 residues. The V gene lost 6 bases and the J gene lost 7 bases, with 13 bases spanning the gap. CDR1 is SGHRS and CDR2 is YFSETQ in the germline V gene. The CDR3 region is CASKWDGGEKLFF. The CDR3, as DNA: TGCGCCAGCAAATGGGACGGTGGTGAAAAACTGTTTTTT.

Turning to this clone: The same CDR3 arises from other DNA sequences in this sample as well. The genes are TRBV7-2 and TRBJ1-1, with D unclear. CDR1 is SGHTA, CDR2 FQGNSA, per germline. Deletions cut 1 base from V and 0 bases from J, with 6 bases between. CDR3 length equals 14 residues. The CDR3 DNA is TGTGCCAGCAGCTTAGACAGAGTGAACACTGAAGCTTTCTTT. This gives the protein CASSLDRVNTEAFF.

This clone was counted once. The gene calls are TRBV6-5 and TRBJ2-7; no clear D gene. The V gene lost 1 base and the J gene lost 0 bases, with 4 bases spanning the gap. The CDR3 runs to 13 residues. Germline V gives CDR1 MNHEY, CDR2 SVGAGI. As DNA, the CDR3 is TGTGCCAGCAGTTACTTCGGCTCCTACGAGCAGTACTTC. This encodes CASSYFGSYEQYF.

The chain carries TRBV6-5 and TRBJ2-7; D unresolved. V dropped 8 bases and J dropped 0 bases, with 11 bases sitting between them. The CDR3 runs to 13 residues. Germline V gene lookup returns CDR1 MNHEY and CDR2 SVGAGI. CDR3 nucleotide sequence: TGTGCCAGCCGGCGCGGTCACTCCTACGAGCAGTACTTC. Amino acids: CASRRGHSYEQYF.

This chain links TRBV5-1 with TRBJ2-3; 12 bases align to TRBD2. CDR3 size: 14 residues. V shed 7 bases, J shed 6 bases, and the junction held 6 bases outside the gene matches. From germline, CDR1 is SGHRS and CDR2 YFSETQ. This CDR3 reads CASETSGGGDTQYF. The CDR3 region has the DNA TGCGCCAGCGAGACTAGCGGGGGAGGTGATACGCAGTATTTT.

The V call is TRBV3-1 (or the pseudogene TRBV3-2), the J call TRBJ1-4; 7 bases map to TRBD1. This CDR3 spans 20 amino acids. The germline CDR1 and CDR2 sequences are LGHDT and YNNKEL (reference sequence). With 0 bases clipped from V and 8 bases from J, the junction kept 21 bases outside the gene matches. CDR3 nucleotides: TGTGCCAGCAGCCAAGATCCCCTCTACAGGAGGGGGCAGCCTGGGGAAAAACTGTTTTTT. Protein sequence: CASSQDPLYRRGQPGEKLFF.

This clone was detected only once. V is TRBV6-5 and J is TRBJ2-1; perhaps TRBD2 as D (6 bases). Germline V gene data show CDR1 as MNHEY and CDR2 as SVGAGI. This CDR3 is built from 13 residues. Trimming stripped 8 bases from V and 3 bases from J, with 11 bases between. This chain's CDR3 is CASFSGSYNEQFF. As DNA, the CDR3 is TGTGCCAGCTTTAGCGGTAGCTACAATGAGCAGTTCTTC.

The chain is built from TRBV3-1 (or the pseudogene TRBV3-2) and TRBJ2-3; the D gene is possibly TRBD1 (5 bases). CDR3 length: 14 amino acids. The germline V gene encodes CDR1 LGHDT and CDR2 YNNKEL (reference sequence). Trimming removed 2 bases at V and 6 bases at J, with 12 bases between. The CDR3 reads CASSQTQAGDTQYF. The CDR3 region has the DNA TGTGCCAGCAGCCAAACCCAGGCAGGGGATACGCAGTATTTT.

The V gene is TRBV3-1 (or the pseudogene TRBV3-2), the J gene TRBJ2-3; a possible D gene is TRBD2 (5 bases). Germline lookup yields CDR1 LGHDT and CDR2 YNNKEL (reference sequence). CDR3 length: 13 amino acids. The V end was cut by 7 bases, the J end by 4 bases, with 12 bases between. This CDR3 reads CASIDYRSDTQYF. DNA for the CDR3: TGTGCCAGCATCGACTACAGATCAGATACGCAGTATTTT.

This clone was seen a handful of times. The chain combines TRBV2 with TRBJ2-5; TRBD1 aligns across 7 bases. The CDR3 is 13 residues long. Germline values: CDR1 SNHLY, CDR2 FYNNEI. With V trimmed by 6 bases and J by 3 bases, 4 bases remained unmatched. The chain's CDR3 is CASSGTVKETQYF. For the CDR3, the DNA is TGTGCCAGCAGCGGGACAGTAAAAGAGACCCAGTACTTC.